This TCR beta chain originates from a study of blood T cells in healthy people across ages. The study, taken as a whole, reports: Compared with aged donors, long-lived donors showed fewer expanded clones, suggesting selection.

This clonotype was picked up many times. Its matching antigen is unknown. Aged about 6 to 90, donors were systemically healthy Caucasians from Russia. A second roughly 7 to 12 cycle PCR used barcoded and J-beta primers. Every molecule of cDNA carried a tag from a template-switch adaptor with 12 random nucleotides. MiXCR, run by TCRdb on the 5' RACE reads, gives a single entry per CDR3 protein. Of about 650,000 distinct CDR3 sequences in the sample, 32% were seen once. Germline-derived CDR1 and CDR2 are SQVTM and ANQGSEA. V dropped 3 bases and J dropped 4 bases, with 4 bases sitting between them. The CDR3 loop spans 11 amino acids.

The source is a woman older than 75 in good health. The genes are TRBV29-1 and TRBJ2-1; no clear D gene. The source material was blood. In DNA form, the CDR3 reads TGCAGCGTTGAGCAGTACAATGAGCAGTTCTTC. Translation gives CSVEQYNEQFF.